The rows below give T cell receptor beta chains drawn from one sample of a study of T cell responses to AZD1222 COVID-19 vaccine. Sequencing was performed with immunoSEQ multiplex PCR; in TCRdb, only in-frame clones are kept and a portion is missing. Altogether 130,000 to 150,000 clones are present, 90% being singletons, with the ten largest covering approximately 3.6%. Sequenced here: peripheral blood, sampled on day 0 of AZD1222 vaccination. These receptors came from an adult in good health. Both conserved end residues are part of each CDR3. A D gene is named only where the DNA matches it firmly. Size is omitted from some rows. Given values are once, few, many or a class for expanded clones.

TRBJ1-5 14 NA NA TRBV3-1/TRBV3-2 TGTGCCAGCAGCCGAGGGACTAGCAATCAGCCCCAGCATTTT CASSRGTSNQPQHF
TRBJ1-2 14 few TRBD1 TRBV11-3 TGTGCCAGCAGCCCCGACAGGGCCACTAGTGGCTACACCTTC CASSPDRATSGYTF
TRBJ1-1 11 NA NA TRBV20-1 TGCAGTTCTAGACATCACACTGAAGCTTTCTTT CSSRHHTEAFF
TRBJ2-7 15 NA TRBD1 TRBV5-1 TGCGCCAGCAGCTTGGGGGCAGACAGGGCTGACGAGCAGTACTTC CASSLGADRADEQYF
TRBJ2-5 14 NA NA TRBV4-3 TGCGCCAGCAGCCAAGAATCCTTCGGGGAGACCCAGTACTTC CASSQESFGETQYF
TRBJ2-7 15 once NA TRBV27 TGTGCCAGCAGTGACCGGTTGGCTGGACGAGGCGAGCAGTACTTC CASSDRLAGRGEQYF
TRBJ2-7 16 few TRBD2 TRBV10-3 TGTGCCATCAGTGTTAGTACTAGCGGGAGCCTTTACGAGCAGTACTTC CAISVSTSGSLYEQYF
TRBJ2-2 18 NA TRBD1 TRBV4-1 TGCGCCAGCAGCCAAGATGGACAGGGGGGGGCGAACACCGGGGAGCTGTTTTTT CASSQDGQGGANTGELFF
TRBJ1-1 10 NA NA TRBV30 TGTGCCTGGAGTCGTGGTGAAGCTTTCTTT CAWSRGEAFF
TRBJ1-3 15 NA NA TRBV2 TGTGCCAGCAGTCGGACCGTGGGGGCTGGAAACACCATATATTTT CASSRTVGAGNTIYF
TRBJ1-6 14 NA TRBD1 TRBV25-1 TGTGCCAGCAGTGACCAGGGGGTACTTTCACCCCTCCACTTT CASSDQGVLSPLHF
TRBJ1-1 16 NA NA TRBV4-1 TGCGCCAGCAGCCAAGCTTCCCTCAGGGTCCGCACTGAAGCTTTCTTT CASSQASLRVRTEAFF
TRBJ2-1 16 NA NA TRBV28 TGTGCCAGCAGCCCGGTAGGCAGGAGCTCCTACAATGAGCAGTTCTTC CASSPVGRSSYNEQFF
TRBJ2-3 16 NA NA TRBV5-4 TGTGCCAGCAGCTTGGGCTCTAGGGTTTTGGTAGATACGCAGTATTTT CASSLGSRVLVDTQYF
TRBJ1-3 14 NA NA TRBV19 TGTGCCAGCAGAGACGGGGGAGCGGGAAACACCATATATTTT CASRDGGAGNTIYF
TRBJ1-5 15 NA NA TRBV10-2 TGCGCCAGCAGTGAGCAGGGATATAGCAATCAGCCCCAGCATTTT CASSEQGYSNQPQHF
TRBJ2-3 15 NA NA TRBV2 TGTGCCAGCCGGACACTAGCAGGGGGGACAGATACGCAGTATTTT CASRTLAGGTDTQYF
TRBJ1-1 12 NA NA TRBV18 TGTGCCAGCTCACCCTCGACTTACGAAGCTTTCTTT CASSPSTYEAFF
TRBJ1-1 13 NA NA TRBV10-3 TGTGCCATCAGCCAGACAGTTAACACTGAAGCTTTCTTT CAISQTVNTEAFF
TRBJ1-2 13 NA NA TRBV5-1 TGCGCCAGCAGCTTCACAGGGAACTATGGCTACACCTTC CASSFTGNYGYTF
TRBJ1-6 15 NA NA TRBV7-2 TGTGCCAGCAGATTAAGGGGTGCCTATAATTCACCCCTCCACTTT CASRLRGAYNSPLHF
TRBJ1-2 14 few NA TRBV7-7 TGTGCCAGCAGCTTAGGGCAGACGCTTTATGGCTACACCTTC CASSLGQTLYGYTF
TRBJ2-7 14 NA NA TRBV12-5 TGTGCTAGTGGCCGCCCCAATGACTCCTACGAGCAGTACTTC CASGRPNDSYEQYF
TRBJ2-1 12 NA NA TRBV18 TGTGCCAGCTCACCGAGACAGGATGAGCAGTTCTTC CASSPRQDEQFF
TRBJ1-5 16 few NA TRBV6-1 TGTGCCAGCAGTGAGCCGACGCGAGCCCTCAATCAGCCCCAGCATTTT CASSEPTRALNQPQHF
TRBJ1-1 16 NA NA TRBV5-6 TGTGCCAGCAGCTTGGTTGCAGCGCTCGGATACACTGAAGCTTTCTTT CASSLVAALGYTEAFF
TRBJ1-2 12 few NA TRBV7-9 TGTGCCAGCAGCTTCAACAGGGCTGGCTACACCTTC CASSFNRAGYTF
TRBJ2-3 15 once NA TRBV27 TGTGCCAGCAGTCCCGCGTGGGCCAGCACAGATACGCAGTATTTT CASSPAWASTDTQYF
TRBJ2-3 17 NA TRBD1 TRBV6-1 TGTGCCAGCAGTGGACTGGGACAGGGGGCGATCACAGATACGCAGTATTTT CASSGLGQGAITDTQYF
TRBJ1-1 15 few NA TRBV19 TGTGCCAGTAGTATAGCGCCGGGCCGATCCGGTGCGGCTTTCTTT CASSIAPGRSGAAFF
TRBJ2-5 11 NA NA TRBV11-2 TGTGCCAGCAGCCCGGGGGAGACCCAGTACTTC CASSPGETQYF
TRBJ1-6 14 once NA TRBV4-1 TGCGCCAGCAGCCATGGCCGGTACAATTCACCCCTCCACTTT CASSHGRYNSPLHF
TRBJ2-1 15 NA TRBD1 TRBV7-3 TGTGCCAGCAGCCCCCGGGACAGCTCCTACAATGAGCAGTTCTTC CASSPRDSSYNEQFF